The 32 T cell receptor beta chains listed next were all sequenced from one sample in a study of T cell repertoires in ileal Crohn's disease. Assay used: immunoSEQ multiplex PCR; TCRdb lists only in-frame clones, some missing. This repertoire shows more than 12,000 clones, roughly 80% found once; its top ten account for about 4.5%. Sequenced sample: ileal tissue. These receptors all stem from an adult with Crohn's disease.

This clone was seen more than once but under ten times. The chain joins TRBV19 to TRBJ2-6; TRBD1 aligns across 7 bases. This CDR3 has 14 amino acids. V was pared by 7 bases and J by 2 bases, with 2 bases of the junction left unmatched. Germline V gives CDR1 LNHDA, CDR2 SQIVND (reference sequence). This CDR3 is CASKGAAGANVLTF. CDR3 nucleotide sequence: TGTGCCAGTAAGGGGGCGGCTGGGGCCAACGTCCTGACTTTC.

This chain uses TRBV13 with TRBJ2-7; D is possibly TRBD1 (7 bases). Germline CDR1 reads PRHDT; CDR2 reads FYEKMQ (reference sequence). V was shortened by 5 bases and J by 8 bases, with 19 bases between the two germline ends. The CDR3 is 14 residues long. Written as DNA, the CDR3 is TGTGCCAGCAGCGCATCCAGGGGGGCGTACAAGCAGTACTTC. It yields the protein CASSASRGAYKQYF. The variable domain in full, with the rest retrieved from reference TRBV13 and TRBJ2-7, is AAGVIQSPRHLIKEKRETATLKCYPIPRHDTVYWYQQGPGQDPQFLISFYEKMQSDKGSIPDRFSAQQFSDYHSELNMSSLELGDSALYFCASSASRGAYKQYFGPGTRLTVT.

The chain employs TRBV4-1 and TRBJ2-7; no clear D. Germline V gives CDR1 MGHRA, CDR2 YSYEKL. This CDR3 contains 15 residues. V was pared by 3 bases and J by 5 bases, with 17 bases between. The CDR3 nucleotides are TGCGCCAGCAGCCATAGTCCCGATCGTTTTGACGAGCAGTACTTC. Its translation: CASSHSPDRFDEQYF.

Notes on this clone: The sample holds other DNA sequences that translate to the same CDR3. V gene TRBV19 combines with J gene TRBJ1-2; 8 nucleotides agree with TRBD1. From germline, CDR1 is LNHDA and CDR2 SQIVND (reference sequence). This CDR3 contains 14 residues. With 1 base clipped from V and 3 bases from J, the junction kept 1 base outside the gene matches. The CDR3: CASSIGQGYYGYTF. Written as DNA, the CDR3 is TGTGCCAGTAGTATAGGACAGGGGTACTATGGCTACACCTTC.

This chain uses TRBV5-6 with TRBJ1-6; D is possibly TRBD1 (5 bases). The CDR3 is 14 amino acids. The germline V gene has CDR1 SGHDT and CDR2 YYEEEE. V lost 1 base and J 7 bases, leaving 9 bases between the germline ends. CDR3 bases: TGTGCCAGCAGCTTGAAGGGGCAAAATTCACCCCTCCACTTT. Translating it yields CASSLKGQNSPLHF.

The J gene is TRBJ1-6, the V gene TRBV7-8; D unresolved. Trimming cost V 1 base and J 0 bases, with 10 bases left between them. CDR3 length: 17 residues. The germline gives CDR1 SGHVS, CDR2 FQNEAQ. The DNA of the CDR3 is TGTGCCAGCAGCTTAGATATAGTGAGCTCCTATAATTCACCCCTCCACTTT. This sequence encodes CASSLDIVSSYNSPLHF. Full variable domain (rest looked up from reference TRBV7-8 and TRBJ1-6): GAGVSQSPRYKVAKRGQDVALRCDPISGHVSLFWYQQALGQGPEFLTYFQNEAQLDKSGLPSDRFFAERPEGSVSTLKIQRTQQEDSAVYLCASSLDIVSSYNSPLHFGNGTRLTVT.

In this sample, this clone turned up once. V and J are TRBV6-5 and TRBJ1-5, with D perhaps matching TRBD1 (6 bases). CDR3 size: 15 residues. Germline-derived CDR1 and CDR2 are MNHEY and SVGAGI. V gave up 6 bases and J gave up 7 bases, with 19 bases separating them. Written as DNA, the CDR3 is TGTGCCAGCAGACTTACAGGGTCGGGGGGACAGCCCCAGCATTTT. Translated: CASRLTGSGGQPQHF.

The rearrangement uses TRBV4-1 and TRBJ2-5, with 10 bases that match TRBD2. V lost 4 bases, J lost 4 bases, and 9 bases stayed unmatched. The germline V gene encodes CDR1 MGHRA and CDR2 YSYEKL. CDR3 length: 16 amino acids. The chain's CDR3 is CASSPSKSGGGETQYF. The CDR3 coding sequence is TGCGCCAGCAGCCCAAGTAAAAGCGGGGGGGGAGAGACCCAGTACTTC.

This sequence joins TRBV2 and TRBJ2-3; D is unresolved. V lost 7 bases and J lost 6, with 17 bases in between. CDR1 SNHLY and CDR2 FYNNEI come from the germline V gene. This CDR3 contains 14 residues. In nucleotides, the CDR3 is TGTGCCAGCACTGTGTGGTCAGGTGCGGATACGCAGTATTTT. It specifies CASTVWSGADTQYF.

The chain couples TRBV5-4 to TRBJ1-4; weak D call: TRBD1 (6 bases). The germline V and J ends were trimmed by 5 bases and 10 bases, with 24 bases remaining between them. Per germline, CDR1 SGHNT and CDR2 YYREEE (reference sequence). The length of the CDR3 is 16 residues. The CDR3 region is CASSHFLGAPDGKLFF. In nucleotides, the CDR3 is TGTGCCAGCAGTCATTTTCTGGGGGCCCCGGACGGAAAACTGTTTTTT. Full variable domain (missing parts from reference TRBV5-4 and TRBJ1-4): ETGVTQSPTHLIKTRGQQVTLRCSSQSGHNTVSWYQQALGQGPQFIFQYYREEENGRGNFPPRFSGLQFPNYSSELNVNALELDDSALYLCASSHFLGAPDGKLFFGSGTQLSVL.

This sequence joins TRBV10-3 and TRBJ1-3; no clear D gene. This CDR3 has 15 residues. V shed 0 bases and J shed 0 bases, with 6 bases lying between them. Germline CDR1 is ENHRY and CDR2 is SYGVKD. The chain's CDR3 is CAISESRNSGNTIYF. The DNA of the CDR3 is TGTGCCATCAGTGAGTCGCGGAACTCTGGAAACACCATATATTTT.

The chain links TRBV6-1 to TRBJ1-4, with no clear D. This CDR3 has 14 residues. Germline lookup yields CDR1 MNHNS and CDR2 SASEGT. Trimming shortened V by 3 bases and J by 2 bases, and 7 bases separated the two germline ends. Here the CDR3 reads CASSEILTNEKLFF. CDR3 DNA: TGTGCCAGCAGTGAGATACTGACTAATGAAAAACTGTTTTTT.

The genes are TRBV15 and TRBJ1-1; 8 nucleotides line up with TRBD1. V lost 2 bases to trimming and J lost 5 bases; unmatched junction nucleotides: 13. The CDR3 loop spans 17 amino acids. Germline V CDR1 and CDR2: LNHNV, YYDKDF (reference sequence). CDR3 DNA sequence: TGTGCCACCAGCAGACTCGGACAGGGCGGGAGAGAGACTGAAGCTTTCTTT. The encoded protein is CATSRLGQGGRETEAFF.

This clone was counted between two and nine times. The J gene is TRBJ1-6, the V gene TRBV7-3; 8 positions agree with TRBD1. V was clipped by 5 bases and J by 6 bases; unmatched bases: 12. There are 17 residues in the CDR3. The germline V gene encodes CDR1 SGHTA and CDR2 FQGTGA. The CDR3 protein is CASSAAGGARGNSPLHF. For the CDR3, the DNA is TGTGCCAGCAGCGCGGCAGGGGGCGCGAGGGGTAATTCACCCCTCCACTTT. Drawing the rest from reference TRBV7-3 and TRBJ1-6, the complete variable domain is GAGVSQTPSNKVTEKGKYVELRCDPISGHTALYWYRQSLGQGPEFLIYFQGTGAADDSGLPNDRFFAVRPEGSVSTLKIQRTERGDSAVYLCASSAAGGARGNSPLHFGNGTRLTVT.

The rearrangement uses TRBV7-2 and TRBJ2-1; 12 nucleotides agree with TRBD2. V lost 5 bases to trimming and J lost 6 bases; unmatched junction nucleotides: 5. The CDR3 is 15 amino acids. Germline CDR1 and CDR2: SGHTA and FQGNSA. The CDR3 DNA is TGTGCCAGCAGCCGTGGACTAGCGGGGCCCAATGAGCAGTTCTTC. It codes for CASSRGLAGPNEQFF.

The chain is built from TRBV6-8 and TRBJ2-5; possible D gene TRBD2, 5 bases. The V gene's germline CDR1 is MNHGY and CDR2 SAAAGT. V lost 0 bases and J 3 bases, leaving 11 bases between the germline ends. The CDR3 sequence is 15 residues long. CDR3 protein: CASSYSTGCKETQYF. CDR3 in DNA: TGTGCCAGCAGTTACTCTACGGGGTGTAAAGAGACCCAGTACTTC.

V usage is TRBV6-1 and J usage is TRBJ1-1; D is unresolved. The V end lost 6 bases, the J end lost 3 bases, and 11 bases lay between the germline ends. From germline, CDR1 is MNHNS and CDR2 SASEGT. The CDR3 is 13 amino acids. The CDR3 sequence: CASRVAVYTEAFF. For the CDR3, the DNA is TGTGCCAGCAGGGTAGCCGTTTACACTGAAGCTTTCTTT.

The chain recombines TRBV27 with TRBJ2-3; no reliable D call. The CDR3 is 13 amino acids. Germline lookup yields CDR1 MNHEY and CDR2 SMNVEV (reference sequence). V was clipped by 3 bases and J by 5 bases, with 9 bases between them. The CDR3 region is CASSFGGGDTQYF. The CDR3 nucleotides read TGTGCCAGCAGTTTTGGCGGTGGAGATACGCAGTATTTT.

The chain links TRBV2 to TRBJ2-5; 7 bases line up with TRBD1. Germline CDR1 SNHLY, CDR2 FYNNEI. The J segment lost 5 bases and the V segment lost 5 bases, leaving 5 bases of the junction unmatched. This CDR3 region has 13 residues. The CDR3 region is CASSRQGGETQYF. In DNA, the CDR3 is TGTGCCAGCAGTAGACAGGGTGGGGAGACCCAGTACTTC. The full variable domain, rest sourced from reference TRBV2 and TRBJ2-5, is EPEVTQTPSHQVTQMGQEVILRCVPISNHLYFYWYRQILGQKVEFLVSFYNNEISEKSEIFDDQFSVERPDGSNFTLKIRSTKLEDSAMYFCASSRQGGETQYFGPGTRLLVL.

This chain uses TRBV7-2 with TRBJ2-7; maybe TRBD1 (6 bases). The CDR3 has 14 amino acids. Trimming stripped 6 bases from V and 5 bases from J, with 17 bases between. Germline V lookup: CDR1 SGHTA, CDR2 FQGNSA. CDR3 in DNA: TGTGCCAGCAGTCCAACAGGGTCGTCCCACGAGCAGTACTTC. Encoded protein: CASSPTGSSHEQYF.

The CDR3 region has the DNA TGTGCCTGGAGTCGGGACATGGTCCGGCCCCAGCATTTT. It encodes CAWSRDMVRPQHF. The chain carries TRBV30 and TRBJ1-5; D might be TRBD1 (6 bases). The CDR3 is made up of 13 amino acids. Germline values: CDR1 GTSNPN, CDR2 SVGIG (reference sequence). V was trimmed by 2 bases and J by 9 bases, leaving 14 bases between them.

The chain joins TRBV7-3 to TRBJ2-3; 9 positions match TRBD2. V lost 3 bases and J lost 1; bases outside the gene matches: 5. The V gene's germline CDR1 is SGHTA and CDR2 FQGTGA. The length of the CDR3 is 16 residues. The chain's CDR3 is CASSFAGGQGTDTQYF. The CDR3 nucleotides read TGTGCCAGCAGCTTCGCGGGGGGGCAGGGCACAGATACGCAGTATTTT.

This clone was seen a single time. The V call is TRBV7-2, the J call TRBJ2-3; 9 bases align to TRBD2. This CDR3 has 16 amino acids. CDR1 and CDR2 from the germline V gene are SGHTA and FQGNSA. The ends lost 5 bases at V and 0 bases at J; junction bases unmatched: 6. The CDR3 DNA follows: TGTGCCAGCAGCACCCAGACTAGCGGAAGCACAGATACGCAGTATTTT. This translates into CASSTQTSGSTDTQYF.

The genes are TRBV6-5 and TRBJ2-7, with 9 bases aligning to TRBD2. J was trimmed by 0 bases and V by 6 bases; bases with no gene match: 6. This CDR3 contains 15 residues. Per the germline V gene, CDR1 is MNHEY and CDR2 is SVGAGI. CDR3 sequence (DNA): TGTGCCAGCAGGGAAAGCGGGGGGTACTCCTACGAGCAGTACTTC. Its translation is CASRESGGYSYEQYF.

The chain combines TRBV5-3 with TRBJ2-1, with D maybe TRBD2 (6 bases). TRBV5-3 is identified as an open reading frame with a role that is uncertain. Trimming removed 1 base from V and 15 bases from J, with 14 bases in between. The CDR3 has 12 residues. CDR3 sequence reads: CARSLRGTPSFF. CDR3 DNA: TGTGCCAGAAGCTTGAGAGGGACTCCCTCGTTCTTC.

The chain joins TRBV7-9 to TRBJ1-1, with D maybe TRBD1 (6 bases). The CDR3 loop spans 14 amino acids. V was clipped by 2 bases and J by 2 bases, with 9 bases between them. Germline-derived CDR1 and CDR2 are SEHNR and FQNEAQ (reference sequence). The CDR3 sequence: CASSLTGTNTEAFF. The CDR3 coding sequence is TGTGCCAGCAGCTTAACAGGGACAAACACTGAAGCTTTCTTT.

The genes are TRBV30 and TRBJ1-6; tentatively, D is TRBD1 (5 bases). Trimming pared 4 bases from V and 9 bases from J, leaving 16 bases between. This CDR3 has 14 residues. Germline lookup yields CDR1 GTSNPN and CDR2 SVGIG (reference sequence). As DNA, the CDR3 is TGTGCCTGGACCCTCTTAGGGGCCGGTTCACCCCTCCACTTT. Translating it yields CAWTLLGAGSPLHF.

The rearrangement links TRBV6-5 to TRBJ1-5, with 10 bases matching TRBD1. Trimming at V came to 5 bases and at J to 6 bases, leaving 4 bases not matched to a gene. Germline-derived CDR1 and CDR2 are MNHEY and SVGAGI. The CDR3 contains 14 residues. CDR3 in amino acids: CASSGQGDSQPQHF. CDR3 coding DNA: TGTGCCAGCAGTGGACAGGGGGATTCTCAGCCCCAGCATTTT.

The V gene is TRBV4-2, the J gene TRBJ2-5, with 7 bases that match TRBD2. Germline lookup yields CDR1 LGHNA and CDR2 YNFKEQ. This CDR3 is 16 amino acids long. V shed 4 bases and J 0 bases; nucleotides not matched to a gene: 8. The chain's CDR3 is CASSPRSSGYQETQYF. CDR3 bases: TGTGCCAGCAGCCCCCGGTCTAGCGGTTACCAAGAGACCCAGTACTTC.

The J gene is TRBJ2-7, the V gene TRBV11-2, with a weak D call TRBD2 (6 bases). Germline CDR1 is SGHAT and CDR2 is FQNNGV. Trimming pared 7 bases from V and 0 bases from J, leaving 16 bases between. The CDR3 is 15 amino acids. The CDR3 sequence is CASTLQPEGSYEQYF. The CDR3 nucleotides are TGTGCCAGCACCCTACAACCGGAGGGCTCCTACGAGCAGTACTTC.

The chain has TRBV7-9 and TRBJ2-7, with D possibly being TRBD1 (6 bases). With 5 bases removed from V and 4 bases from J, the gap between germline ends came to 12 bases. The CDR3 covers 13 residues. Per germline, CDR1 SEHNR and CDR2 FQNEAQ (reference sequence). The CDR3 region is CASSPQGQYEQYF. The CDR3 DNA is TGTGCCAGCAGCCCACAGGGACAATACGAGCAGTACTTC.

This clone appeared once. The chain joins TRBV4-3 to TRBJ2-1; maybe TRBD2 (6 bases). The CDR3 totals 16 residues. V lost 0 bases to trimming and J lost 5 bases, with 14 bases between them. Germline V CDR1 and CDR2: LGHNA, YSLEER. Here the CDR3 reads CASSQDPGERHNEQFF. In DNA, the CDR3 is TGCGCCAGCAGCCAAGACCCGGGGGAAAGGCACAATGAGCAGTTCTTC.